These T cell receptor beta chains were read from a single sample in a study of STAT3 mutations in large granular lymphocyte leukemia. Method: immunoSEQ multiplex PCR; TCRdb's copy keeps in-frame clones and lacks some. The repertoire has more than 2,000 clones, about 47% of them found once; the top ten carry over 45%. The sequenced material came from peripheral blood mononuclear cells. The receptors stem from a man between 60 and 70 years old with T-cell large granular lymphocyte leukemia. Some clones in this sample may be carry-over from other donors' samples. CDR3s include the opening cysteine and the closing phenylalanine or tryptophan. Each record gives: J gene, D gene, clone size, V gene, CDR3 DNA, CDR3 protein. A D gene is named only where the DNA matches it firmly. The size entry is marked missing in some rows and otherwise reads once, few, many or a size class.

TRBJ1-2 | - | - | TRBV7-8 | TGTGCCAGCAAAGCTTTGTTACAGGTGAACTATGGCTACACCTTC | CASKALLQVNYGYTF
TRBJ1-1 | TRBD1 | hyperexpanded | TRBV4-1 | TGCGCCAGCAACCCACTCGGGGCAGGGGGCCCAAACACTGAAGCTTTCTTT | CASNPLGAGGPNTEAFF
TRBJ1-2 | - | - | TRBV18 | TGTGCCAGCTCACCCTCGTTACAGGGCCGGCTCTATGGCTACACCTTC | CASSPSLQGRLYGYTF
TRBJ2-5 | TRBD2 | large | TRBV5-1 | TGCGCCAGCAGCTTCGGGCTAGCGGAAGAGACCCAGTACTTC | CASSFGLAEETQYF
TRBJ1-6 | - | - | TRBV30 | TGTGCCTGGAGTGCCCGTGGGGGCTCGTCGCCCACCCTCCACTTT | CAWSARGGSSPTLHF
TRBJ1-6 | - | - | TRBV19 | TGTGCCAGTAGTCCAACAACCAATTCACCCCTCCACTTT | CASSPTTNSPLHF
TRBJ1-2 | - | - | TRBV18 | TGTGCCAGCTCACCTGACAGAACCTATGGCTACACCTTC | CASSPDRTYGYTF
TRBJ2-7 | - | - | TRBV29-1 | TGCAGTGCGCAGGGACCCGTGGCCGAGCAGTACTTC | CSAQGPVAEQYF
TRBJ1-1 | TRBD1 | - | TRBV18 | TGTGCCAGCTCACCGGGGACAGCTGAAGCTTTCTTT | CASSPGTAEAFF
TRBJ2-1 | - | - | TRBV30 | TGTGCCGGGGACACCATTGGGAAGTTCTTC | CAGDTIGKFF
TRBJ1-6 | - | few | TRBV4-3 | TGCGCCAGCAGCCAAGAACACAGGAAGGCGTCACCCCTCCACTTT | CASSQEHRKASPLHF
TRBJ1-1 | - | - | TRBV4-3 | TGCGCCAGCCGGTGGGAGGGGAACACTGAAGCTTTCTTT | CASRWEGNTEAFF
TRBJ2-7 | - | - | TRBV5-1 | TGCGCCAGTACAGGGTCCTACGAGCAGTACTTC | CASTGSYEQYF
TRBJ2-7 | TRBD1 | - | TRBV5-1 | TGCGCCAGCAGAGGACAGGGGGCTTCCTACGAGCAGTACTTC | CASRGQGASYEQYF
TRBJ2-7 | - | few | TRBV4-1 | TGCGCCAGCAGCCAAGCGAGGGCCGGGAGTAGGCAGTACTTC | CASSQARAGSRQYF
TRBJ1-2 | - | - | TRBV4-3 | TGCGCCAGCAGCCAAGATCCCAGCTATGGCTACACCTTC | CASSQDPSYGYTF
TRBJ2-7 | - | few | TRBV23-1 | TGCGCCAGCAGTCAGCTGAGGCCCCACGAGCAGTACTTC | CASSQLRPHEQYF
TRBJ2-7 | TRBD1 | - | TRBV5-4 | TGTGCCAGCAGCTTGGGGGACAGGTCTTACGAGCAGTACTTC | CASSLGDRSYEQYF
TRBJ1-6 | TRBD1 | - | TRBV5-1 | TGCGCCAGCAGCGGCGGGACAGGGTCCGCACCCCTCCACTTT | CASSGGTGSAPLHF
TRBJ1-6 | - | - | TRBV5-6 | TGTGCCAGCAGTCTGCAGGGCTCCCATTCACCCCTCCACTTT | CASSLQGSHSPLHF
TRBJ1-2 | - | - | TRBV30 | TGTGCCTGGAGTCTTAATAACTATGGCTACACCTTC | CAWSLNNYGYTF
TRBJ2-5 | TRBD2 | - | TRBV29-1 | TGCAGCGTGCCAGCGGGGGCGGGGGAGACCCAGTACTTC | CSVPAGAGETQYF
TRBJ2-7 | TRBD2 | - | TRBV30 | TGTGCCTGGAGTGGGGGAGGGATCTCCTACGAGCAGTACTTC | CAWSGGGISYEQYF
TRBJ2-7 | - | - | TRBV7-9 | TGTGCCAGCAGCTTAGCCCCAGGACAGTTCTACGAGCAGTACTTC | CASSLAPGQFYEQYF
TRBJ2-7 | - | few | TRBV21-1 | TGTGCCAGCAGCAAAGGTTGGAGGGCCCACGAGCAGTACTTC | CASSKGWRAHEQYF
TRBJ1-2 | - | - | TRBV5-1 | TGCGCCAGCAGCTTGGCCAGCGACGGCTATGGCTACACCTTC | CASSLASDGYGYTF
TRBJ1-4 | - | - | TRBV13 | TGTGCCAGCAGCTTACGCTCGGCAGTTGGGAATGAAAAACTGTTTTTT | CASSLRSAVGNEKLFF
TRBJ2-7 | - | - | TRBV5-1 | TGCGCCAGCAGCTTGGGACAGACAACATTCTACGAGCAGTACTTC | CASSLGQTTFYEQYF
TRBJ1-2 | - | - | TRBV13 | TGTGCCAGCAGCTTAGGTTTAAACTATGGCTACACCTTC | CASSLGLNYGYTF
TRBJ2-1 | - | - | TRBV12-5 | TGTGCTAGTGGTTTGGTCTTGGGCAGCTCCTACAATGAGCAGTTCTTC | CASGLVLGSSYNEQFF
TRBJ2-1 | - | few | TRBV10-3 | TGTGCCATCAGTGGAAGGACCGACCGGAGCTCCTACAATGAGCAGTTCTTC | CAISGRTDRSSYNEQFF
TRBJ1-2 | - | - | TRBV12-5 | TGTGCTAGTGTACCCCCGGGGTATGGCTACACCTTC | CASVPPGYGYTF
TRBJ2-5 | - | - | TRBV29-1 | TGCAGCGCTGGCGGAGGGACCCAGTACTTC | CSAGGGTQYF
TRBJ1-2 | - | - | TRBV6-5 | TGTGCCAGCACGACGGCAGGGGTGGGCTATGGCTACACCTTC | CASTTAGVGYGYTF
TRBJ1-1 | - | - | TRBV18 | TGTGCCAGCTCACCAAGCGATAGGGGCACCCTGAACACTGAAGCTTTCTTT | CASSPSDRGTLNTEAFF
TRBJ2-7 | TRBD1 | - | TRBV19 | TGTGCCAGTAGTATGGGACAGCCCTACGAGCAGTACTTC | CASSMGQPYEQYF
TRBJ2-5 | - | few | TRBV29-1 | TGCAGCGCCCAAGGAGGGAACACGAGGGAGACCCAGTACTTC | CSAQGGNTRETQYF
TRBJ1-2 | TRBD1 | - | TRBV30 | TGTGCCTGGAGTCCTCCGGGACAGGGATACTATGGCTACACCTTC | CAWSPPGQGYYGYTF
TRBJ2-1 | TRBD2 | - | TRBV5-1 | TGCGCCAGCAGCACTAGCGGGGGTCTTTACAATGAGCAGTTCTTC | CASSTSGGLYNEQFF
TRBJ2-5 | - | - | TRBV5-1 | TGCGCCAGCAGCTTGGCCACGGGACAACAAGAGACCCAGTACTTC | CASSLATGQQETQYF
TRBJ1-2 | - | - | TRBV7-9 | TGTGCCAGCAGCTTAGGGGATAACTATGGCTACACCTTC | CASSLGDNYGYTF
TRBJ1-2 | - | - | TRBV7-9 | TGTGCCAGCAACGACCCCGGGACCGAGTATGGCTACACCTTC | CASNDPGTEYGYTF
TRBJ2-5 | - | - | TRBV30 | TGTGCCTGGAGCCTTACATTGGGGGGCCAAGAGACCCAGTACTTC | CAWSLTLGGQETQYF
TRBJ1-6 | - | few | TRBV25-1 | TGTGCCAGCAGTGATCGATCCTATAATTCACCCCTCCACTTT | CASSDRSYNSPLHF
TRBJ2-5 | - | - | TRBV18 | TGTGCCAGCTCAGGAGAGACCCAGTACTTC | CASSGETQYF
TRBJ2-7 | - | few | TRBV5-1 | TGCGCCAGCAGCTCAGGGACGTTAGACCTCTACGAGCAGTACTTC | CASSSGTLDLYEQYF